A selection of T cell receptor beta chains follows, all from one sample in a study of T cells after yellow fever vaccination. TCRdb analysed the 5' RACE reads with MiXCR anew, one entry per CDR3 protein. Of 450,000 to 650,000 distinct CDR3 sequences listed, 13% are singletons. The sequences come from PBMCs, collected on the day of the yellow fever booster vaccination. The origin of the receptors is a man in his thirties or forties who received the YFV17D yellow fever vaccine. The CDR3 runs from the conserved cysteine through the conserved F or W.

CASSPYRGDEQYF	TRBV11-2	TRBJ2-7
CSAREEKAYEQYF	TRBV20-1	TRBJ2-7
CAWMDRGGSVELFF	TRBV30	TRBJ2-2
CASSIRDNSGNTIYF	TRBV7-9	TRBJ1-3
CSATPSGRTDTQYF	TRBV20-1	TRBJ2-3
CASSRAGTDNEQFF	TRBV18	TRBJ2-1
CASSSWGNTEAFF	TRBV5-1	TRBJ1-1
CATSRVPFIRNTNTGELFF	TRBV15	TRBJ2-2
CASTTGRTVVTDTQYF	TRBV9	TRBJ2-3
CASSSAGQPLLDEQYF	TRBV28	TRBJ2-7
CASSSGTSGLTYEQYF	TRBV5-1	TRBJ2-7
CASNLAWGSHEQFF	TRBV5-5	TRBJ1-1
CSAIETSVQGNEQFF	TRBV20-1	TRBJ2-1
CASSPNSGSIHEQYF	TRBV7-2	TRBJ2-7
CASSIGTGSNEQFF	TRBV12-3/TRBV12-4	TRBJ2-1
CASSFLRAEHQETQYF	TRBV7-9	TRBJ2-5